A single sample gave rise to the 31 T cell receptor beta chains below, sequenced in a study of cytomegalovirus exposure and HLA in healthy donors. The PCR used 60 Vbeta and 13 Jbeta primers. The assay was immunoSEQ multiplex PCR, and TCRdb's table has in-frame clones only and misses some. Of 150,000 to 200,000 clones in the sample, over 75% are singletons; the top ten hold around 3.1%. The specimen was PBMCs. The source is a female donor in good health and CMV-seronegative.

The rearrangement uses TRBV19 and TRBJ2-5; 7 bases align to TRBD1. V dropped 4 bases and J dropped 1; count of bases not matched to a gene: 6. The CDR3 runs 15 residues. CDR1 and CDR2 (germline): LNHDA, SQIVND (reference sequence). CDR3 residues: CASSKDRAIQETQYF. CDR3 DNA: TGTGCCAGTAGTAAAGACAGGGCCATCCAAGAGACCCAGTACTTC.

This clone occurred a few times. J is TRBJ1-5 and V is TRBV29-1, with 8 bases fitting TRBD1. The germline CDR1 and CDR2 sequences are SQVTM and ANQGSEA. Germline trimming cut 4 bases from V and 2 bases from J; bases unmatched to any gene: 7. This CDR3 has 15 residues. This CDR3 reads CSVAGTGDGNQPQHF. The CDR3 DNA is TGCAGCGTTGCCGGGACAGGCGATGGCAATCAGCCCCAGCATTTT.

The chain uses TRBV6-1 and TRBJ1-1; 11 bases fit TRBD1. The CDR3 is 15 amino acids. V gave up 1 base and J gave up 5 bases; unmatched junction bases: 3. Germline loops: CDR1 MNHNS, CDR2 SASEGT. CDR3 sequence reads: CASSEGGTGGTEAFF. The CDR3 nucleotides read TGTGCCAGCAGTGAAGGGGGGACAGGGGGAACTGAAGCTTTCTTT.

The J gene is TRBJ1-1, the V gene TRBV2; 7 bases line up with TRBD1. From germline, CDR1 is SNHLY and CDR2 FYNNEI. This CDR3 comprises 16 residues. Trimming cost V 6 bases and J 3 bases; bases outside gene matches: 13. The CDR3: CASRETGLVWDTEAFF. CDR3 DNA: TGTGCCAGCAGGGAGACAGGGCTGGTCTGGGACACTGAAGCTTTCTTT.

In DNA, the CDR3 is TGTGCCAGCAGTTTGCACAGGGGGTTTGGCTATGGCTACACCTTC. This sequence encodes CASSLHRGFGYGYTF. The chain links TRBV27 to TRBJ1-2; TRBD1 matches 8 bases. The CDR3 has 15 amino acids. Per germline, CDR1 MNHEY and CDR2 SMNVEV (reference sequence). V shed 3 bases and J 4 bases; nucleotides not matched to a gene: 7.

This sequence joins TRBV27 and TRBJ2-3; 8 nucleotides agree with TRBD2. Per the germline V gene, CDR1 is MNHEY and CDR2 is SMNVEV (reference sequence). Germline trimming cut 1 base from V and 6 bases from J; bases unmatched to any gene: 9. The CDR3 is 16 residues long. The CDR3 region is CASSLFPGGPMDTQYF. In nucleotides, the CDR3 is TGTGCCAGCAGTTTATTCCCGGGGGGGCCCATGGATACGCAGTATTTT.

This chain links TRBV5-4 with TRBJ1-4, with D possibly TRBD1 on 6 matching bases. The V and J ends lost 0 bases and 3 bases respectively, with 9 bases between them. This CDR3 has 15 amino acids. The germline CDR1 and CDR2 sequences are SGHNT and YYREEE (reference sequence). CDR3: CASSLETGSNEKLFF. The CDR3, as DNA: TGTGCCAGCAGCTTGGAGACAGGCTCTAATGAAAAACTGTTTTTT.

The genes are TRBV6-6 and TRBJ1-2; TRBD1 matches at 7 bases. The CDR3 sequence is 14 residues long. Germline V gene data show CDR1 as MNHNY and CDR2 as SVGAGI (reference sequence). V dropped 4 bases and J dropped 7; count of bases not matched to a gene: 9. Here the CDR3 DNA reads TGTGCCAGCAGTTTTCGACAGGGAGAGGGTGGCTACACCTTC. This codes for CASSFRQGEGGYTF.

J is TRBJ2-7 and V is TRBV29-1, with a weak D call TRBD1 (5 bases). V lost 7 bases, J lost 2 bases, and 15 bases lay in between. The CDR3 runs to 13 residues. The germline gives CDR1 SQVTM, CDR2 ANQGSEA. CDR3 nucleotide sequence: TGCAGCGCAGTAGTAGGGGCGCCCTACGAGCAGTACTTC. Its protein product is CSAVVGAPYEQYF.

Note on this clone: At one boundary the junction diverges from the germline segment, which might be a read error. The chain is built from TRBV7-7 and TRBJ2-1; the match to TRBD2 covers 11 bases. CDR3 length: 18 amino acids. Germline CDR1 is SSHAT and CDR2 is FNYEAQ (reference sequence). In nucleotides, the CDR3 is TGTGCTAGCAGCTTAGGGGGAACTAGCGGGAGTTCCTACAATGAGCAGTTCTTC. It specifies CASSLGGTSGSSYNEQFF.

This clone was picked up a small number of times. The chain combines TRBV4-2 with TRBJ1-1; TRBD1 is a possible D gene (5 bases). Germline values: CDR1 LGHNA, CDR2 YNFKEQ. Trimming stripped 1 base from V and 0 bases from J, with 9 bases between. CDR3 size: 15 residues. The CDR3 sequence: CASSQAWGVNTEAFF. The DNA of the CDR3 is TGTGCCAGCAGCCAAGCATGGGGGGTGAACACTGAAGCTTTCTTT.

The chain recombines TRBV27 with TRBJ1-2; 11 bases align to TRBD1. The CDR3 is 14 amino acids. Germline assignment: CDR1 MNHEY and CDR2 SMNVEV (reference sequence). V lost 6 bases, J lost 4 bases, and 4 bases stayed unmatched. Written as DNA, the CDR3 is TGTGCCAGCAGCTCCGGGACAGGGGGCTATGGCTACACCTTC. This gives the protein CASSSGTGGYGYTF.

The chain recombines TRBV7-8 with TRBJ2-7, with TRBD1 matching 8 bases. The CDR3 loop spans 16 amino acids. Germline values: CDR1 SGHVS, CDR2 FQNEAQ. With V trimmed by 5 bases and J by 2 bases, 11 bases remained unmatched. CDR3 sequence (DNA): TGTGCCAGCAGCGATAAAGCCGGGACAGGCCCCTACGAGCAGTACTTC. Its translation: CASSDKAGTGPYEQYF. The complete variable domain, with remaining parts taken from reference TRBV7-8 and TRBJ2-7, reads GAGVSQSPRYKVAKRGQDVALRCDPISGHVSLFWYQQALGQGPEFLTYFQNEAQLDKSGLPSDRFFAERPEGSVSTLKIQRTQQEDSAVYLCASSDKAGTGPYEQYFGPGTRLTVT.

V gene TRBV2 combines with J gene TRBJ1-6; D not resolved. Germline CDR1 reads SNHLY; CDR2 reads FYNNEI. The V end lost 2 bases, the J end lost 10 bases, and 12 bases lay between the germline ends. CDR3 size: 14 residues. The CDR3 protein is CASSEIGPPSPLHF. CDR3 coding DNA: TGTGCCAGCAGTGAAATTGGGCCTCCCTCACCCCTCCACTTT.

The chain carries TRBV29-1 and TRBJ2-1, with TRBD1 as a possible D gene (5 bases). Germline V gene lookup returns CDR1 SQVTM and CDR2 ANQGSEA. The CDR3 totals 15 residues. V was shortened by 2 bases and J by 2 bases, with 13 bases between the two germline ends. CDR3 nucleotides: TGCAGCGTTGAATCCGGGCTAGGGGCCTACAATGAGCAGTTCTTC. Protein product: CSVESGLGAYNEQFF.

This sequence joins TRBV9 and TRBJ2-7, with 14 bases identical to TRBD2. V was pared by 4 bases and J by 3 bases, with 6 bases of the junction left unmatched. Looked up from germline, CDR1 is SGDLS and CDR2 is YYNGEE. This CDR3 has 16 residues. The CDR3, as DNA: TGTGCCAGCAGCCCCGGACTAGCGGGAGGTATCTACGAGCAGTACTTC. Translating it yields CASSPGLAGGIYEQYF.

The V call is TRBV2, the J call TRBJ1-2; perhaps TRBD1 as D (6 bases). This CDR3 contains 15 residues. Trimming took 7 bases from V and 3 from J, leaving 18 bases between them. From germline, CDR1 is SNHLY and CDR2 FYNNEI. CDR3 sequence reads: CASTVTGTTDYGYTF. The CDR3 DNA sequence: TGTGCCAGCACTGTAACCGGGACAACGGACTATGGCTACACCTTC.

This sequence joins TRBV28 and TRBJ1-4; 10 nucleotides agree with TRBD1. The CDR3 loop spans 14 amino acids. With 4 bases clipped from V and 7 bases from J, the junction kept 3 bases outside the gene matches. From germline, CDR1 is MDHEN and CDR2 SYDVKM. The CDR3 loop is CASSYDRGREKLFF. Here the CDR3 DNA reads TGTGCCAGCAGTTACGACAGGGGGCGTGAAAAACTGTTTTTT.

This clone was detected once. V usage is TRBV7-9 and J usage is TRBJ2-2; 9 nucleotides line up with TRBD1. Unmatched junction bases numbered 9, after V lost 8 bases and J lost 2 bases. The germline CDR1 and CDR2 sequences are SEHNR and FQNEAQ (reference sequence). The CDR3 spans 16 residues. DNA of the CDR3: TGTGCCAGCGGGCCATACAGGGGGCGAAACACCGGGGAGCTGTTTTTT. It specifies CASGPYRGRNTGELFF.

This clone has just a few counts. The chain's CDR3 is CASMYGGGSEAFF. Here the CDR3 DNA reads TGTGCCAGCATGTACGGTGGGGGGTCTGAAGCTTTCTTT. The V gene is TRBV27, the J gene TRBJ1-1, with D maybe TRBD1 (5 bases). The CDR3 is made up of 13 amino acids. V gave up 7 bases and J gave up 6 bases, with 15 bases separating them. Looked up from germline, CDR1 is MNHEY and CDR2 is SMNVEV (reference sequence).

This rearrangement joins TRBV6-5 to TRBJ1-1, with D hard to call. This CDR3 comprises 14 residues. Per germline, CDR1 MNHEY and CDR2 SVGAGI. Trimming removed 0 bases at V and 2 bases at J, with 7 bases between. DNA of the CDR3: TGTGCCAGCAGTTACTCGAACAGCAACACTGAAGCTTTCTTT. It codes for CASSYSNSNTEAFF.

This clone was observed a few times. This chain uses TRBV27 with TRBJ2-1, with TRBD1 matching over 7 bases. Losses at the gene ends were 1 base for V and 4 bases for J; bases not matched to a gene: 10. The CDR3 is made up of 17 amino acids. CDR1 and CDR2 from the germline V gene are MNHEY and SMNVEV (reference sequence). The CDR3 nucleotides are TGTGCCAGCAGTTTATTGCCCCGGACAGGAGCTTACAATGAGCAGTTCTTC. It is translated as CASSLLPRTGAYNEQFF.

This clone was found a few times. The V and J genes are TRBV7-2 and TRBJ2-7, with TRBD2 as a possible D gene (6 bases). Trimming pared 1 base from V and 2 bases from J, leaving 9 bases between. The CDR3 loop spans 14 amino acids. Germline CDR1 and CDR2: SGHTA and FQGNSA. The CDR3 protein is CASSLDGEAYEQYF. The DNA for the CDR3 is TGTGCCAGCAGCTTAGACGGGGAGGCCTACGAGCAGTACTTC.

This chain uses TRBV28 with TRBJ2-1; a possible D gene is TRBD2 (6 bases). Trimming cost V 6 bases and J 4 bases, with 16 bases left between them. The CDR3 has 15 amino acids. CDR1 MDHEN and CDR2 SYDVKM come from the germline V gene. Here the CDR3 DNA reads TGTGCCAGCAGACGCTCGGGAGCGGCTTACAATGAGCAGTTCTTC. It translates to CASRRSGAAYNEQFF.

V is TRBV11-2 and J is TRBJ1-1, with D uncertain. In germline, CDR1 is SGHAT, CDR2 FQNNGV. V was pared by 2 bases and J by 1 base, with 2 bases between. The CDR3 extends over 12 amino acids. CDR3 bases: TGTGCCAGCAGCTTACGGAACACTGAAGCTTTCTTT. Translating gives CASSLRNTEAFF.

The J gene is TRBJ2-2, the V gene TRBV29-1, with a possible D match to TRBD2 (6 bases). The CDR3 loop spans 14 amino acids. Trimming took off 4 bases at V and 2 bases at J, with 11 bases between the two ends. Germline loops: CDR1 SQVTM, CDR2 ANQGSEA. The DNA of the CDR3 is TGCAGCGTTGTCGGCGGGACCAACACCGGGGAGCTGTTTTTT. This encodes CSVVGGTNTGELFF.

The chain couples TRBV9 to TRBJ2-3; 11 bases fit TRBD2. Looked up from germline, CDR1 is SGDLS and CDR2 is YYNGEE. The ends lost 0 bases at V and 3 bases at J; junction bases unmatched: 6. This CDR3 has 17 amino acids. The CDR3 nucleotides read TGTGCCAGCAGCGTAGGAGGGCTAGCGGGGGGAACAGATACGCAGTATTTT. Residues: CASSVGGLAGGTDTQYF.

The J gene is TRBJ2-7, the V gene TRBV19; TRBD2 agrees at 10 bases. The V gene's germline CDR1 is LNHDA and CDR2 SQIVND (reference sequence). The CDR3 covers 15 residues. Trimming at V came to 4 bases and at J to 2 bases, leaving 5 bases not matched to a gene. The CDR3 bases are TGTGCCAGTAGTACGAGAGCGGGAGGGACCTACGAGCAGTACTTC. This translates into CASSTRAGGTYEQYF.

This clone was counted a few times. The V gene is TRBV6-5, the J gene TRBJ1-1, with a possible D match to TRBD1 (5 bases). The CDR3 consists of 12 residues. Germline CDR1 and CDR2: MNHEY and SVGAGI. Trimming left V 7 bases short and J 1 base short, with 7 bases between. In nucleotides, the CDR3 is TGTGCCAGCACTACAGGGAACACTGAAGCTTTCTTT. Protein: CASTTGNTEAFF.

The chain links TRBV30 to TRBJ1-1, with 11 bases matching TRBD1. Germline V lookup: CDR1 GTSNPN, CDR2 SVGIG (reference sequence). The CDR3 is 14 amino acids. The V and J ends lost 4 bases and 5 bases, in that order; junction bases with no gene match: 6. Written as DNA, the CDR3 is TGTGCCTGGACTAGGGACAGGGGGGATACTGAAGCTTTCTTT. Amino acids: CAWTRDRGDTEAFF.

This clone was counted only a few times. The chain uses TRBV7-3 and TRBJ1-3; D is uncertain. The CDR3 runs to 12 residues. V was cut by 5 bases and J by 4 bases, with 6 bases left in between. Germline-derived CDR1 and CDR2 are SGHTA and FQGTGA. The CDR3 sequence is CASSPGGNTIYF. CDR3 bases: TGTGCCAGCAGCCCGGGAGGAAACACCATATATTTT.